This T cell receptor (beta chain) comes out of a study of cytotoxic CD8 clonotypes in ibrutinib-treated CLL. Study-wide background: Response samples were obtained once patients had received a median approximately 11 months of treatment, range 6 to 36.

There are 12 residues in the CDR3. Trimming shortened V by 3 bases and J by 5 bases, and 7 bases separated the two germline ends. Per germline, CDR1 SGHVS and CDR2 FNYEAQ. Clones were sequenced by immunoSEQ multiplex PCR, and TCRdb holds only the in-frame ones, with some missing. The sample yields about 200,000 clones, approximately 75% seen once. Study results and limitations: In comparison with age-matched healthy donors, baseline clonality was higher and tracked circulating CD8+ T-cell counts.

As to this clone: Its cognate antigen is unknown.

This chain links TRBV7-6 with TRBJ2-5, with D possibly matching TRBD2 (5 bases). The TCR comes from a human donor with chronic lymphocytic leukemia. The source material was PBMCs, sampled after 12 months of ibrutinib treatment. The DNA of the CDR3 is TGTGCCAGCAGCTTGGGGAGTGAGACCCAGTACTTC. Translated, it gives CASSLGSETQYF.